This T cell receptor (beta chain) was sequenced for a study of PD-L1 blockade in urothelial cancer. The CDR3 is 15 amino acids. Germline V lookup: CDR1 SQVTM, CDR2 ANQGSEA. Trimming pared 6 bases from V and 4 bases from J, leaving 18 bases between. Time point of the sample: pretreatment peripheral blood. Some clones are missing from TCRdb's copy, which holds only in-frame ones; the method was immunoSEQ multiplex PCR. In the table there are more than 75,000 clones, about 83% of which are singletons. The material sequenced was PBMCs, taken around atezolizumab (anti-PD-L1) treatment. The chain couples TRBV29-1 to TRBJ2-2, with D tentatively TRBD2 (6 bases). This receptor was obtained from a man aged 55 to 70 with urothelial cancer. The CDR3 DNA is TGCAGCGTAGAATTACCGGGACTTAGCACCGGGGAGCTGTTTTTT. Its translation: CSVELPGLSTGELFF.